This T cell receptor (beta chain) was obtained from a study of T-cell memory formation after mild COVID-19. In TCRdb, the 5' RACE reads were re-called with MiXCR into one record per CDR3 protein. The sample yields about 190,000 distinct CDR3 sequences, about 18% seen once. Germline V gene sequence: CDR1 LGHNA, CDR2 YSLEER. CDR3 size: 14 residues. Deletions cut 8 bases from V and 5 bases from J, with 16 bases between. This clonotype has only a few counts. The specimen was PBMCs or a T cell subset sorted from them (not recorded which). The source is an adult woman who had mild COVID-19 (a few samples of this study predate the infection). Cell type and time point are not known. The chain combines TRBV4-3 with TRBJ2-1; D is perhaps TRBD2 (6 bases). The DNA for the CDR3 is TGCGCCAGCCGGAGGATCGGGGAGGACAATGAGCAGTTCTTC. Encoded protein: CASRRIGEDNEQFF.